These T cell receptor beta chains were read from a single sample in a study of response to subunit inactivated influenza vaccine. In TCRdb, the RT-PCR reads were re-called with MiXCR into one record per CDR3 protein. The table records roughly 540,000 distinct CDR3 sequences, roughly 25% of them present only once. These data were likewise used in another study, on T cells expressing NK-cell markers.

The sample was CD4+ T cells sorted from PBMCs, taken about 11 days after vaccination. These TCRs come from a man aged 50 to 60 who received an inactivated influenza vaccine. Both conserved end residues are part of each CDR3. D genes are given only for firm matches. Where a row states a size, it is once, few, many or the class of an expanded clone; other rows omit it.

J gene,D gene,V gene,clone size,CDR3 DNA,CDR3 protein
TRBJ2-7,NA,TRBV5-1,NA,TGCGCCAGCAGCTTCCCGAACTACGAGCAGTACTTC,CASSFPNYEQYF
TRBJ2-7,NA,TRBV5-1,few,TGCGCCAGCAGCACAACTAACTCCTACGAGCAGTACTTC,CASSTTNSYEQYF
TRBJ1-5,TRBD1,TRBV19,NA,TGTGCCAGTAAGGATTCTGGGACAGGGGGCGATCAGCCCCAGCATTTT,CASKDSGTGGDQPQHF
TRBJ2-2,NA,TRBV6-6,NA,TGTGCCACCGCGTCTGTCGGGGAGCTGTTTTTT,CATASVGELFF
TRBJ2-7,TRBD2,TRBV20-1,NA,TGCAGTGCGTTGGGACTAGCGGCAGACGAGCAGTACTTC,CSALGLAADEQYF
TRBJ2-1,NA,TRBV6-1,NA,TGTGCCAGCACCCTGGGACTCTCCTACAATGAGCAGTTCTTC,CASTLGLSYNEQFF
TRBJ2-3,TRBD1,TRBV3-1,NA,TGTGCCAGCAGTGGGACAGGGGGCGAGACAGATACGCAGTATTTT,CASSGTGGETDTQYF
TRBJ1-6,NA,TRBV20-1,few,TGCAGTGCTAGGCCCACAGGGAATTCACCCCTCCACTTT,CSARPTGNSPLHF
TRBJ2-5,TRBD2,TRBV5-4,NA,TGTGCCAGCAGCTCGAAAGCGGGGCTGGGGCAAGAGACCCAGTACTTC,CASSSKAGLGQETQYF
TRBJ2-3,NA,TRBV9,NA,TGTGCCAGCAGCGTAGATGGGGGATCCCGCACAGATACGCAGTATTTT,CASSVDGGSRTDTQYF